The 10 T cell receptor beta chains below come from one sample, sequenced in a study of blood T cell repertoires in COVID-19. Assay used: immunoSEQ multiplex PCR; TCRdb lists only in-frame clones, some missing. In the table there are about 170,000 clones, approximately 82% of which are singletons. The sample taken for sequencing was peripheral blood. The receptors stem from a woman older than 75 with acute or convalescent COVID-19.

The chain couples TRBV9 to TRBJ2-1; 8 bases line up with TRBD2. CDR1 and CDR2 (germline): SGDLS, YYNGEE. J gave up 8 bases and V 0 bases, and 7 bases lay outside the gene matches. The CDR3 extends over 15 amino acids. This CDR3 reads CASSVAGGPWYEQFF. CDR3 in DNA: TGTGCCAGCAGCGTAGCGGGAGGGCCTTGGTATGAGCAGTTCTTC.

With regard to this clone: At the DNA level, this CDR3 is encoded by other sequences in the same sample as well. The chain is built from TRBV14 and TRBJ1-1, with D perhaps matching TRBD1 (6 bases). The CDR3 totals 13 residues. Germline CDR1 SGHDN, CDR2 FVKESK. V was shortened by 3 bases and J by 5 bases, with 10 bases between the two germline ends. CDR3 nucleotide sequence: TGTGCCAGCAGCCAGGCGAGGGGGACTGAAGCTTTCTTT. This codes for CASSQARGTEAFF.

The rearrangement links TRBV15 to TRBJ2-7, with a possible D match to TRBD2 (6 bases). CDR3 length: 14 amino acids. The V and J ends lost 3 bases and 0 bases respectively, with 9 bases between them. Germline values: CDR1 LNHNV, CDR2 YYDKDF (reference sequence). The CDR3 sequence is CATSRAGFSYEQYF. CDR3 DNA sequence: TGTGCCACCAGCAGGGCGGGGTTCTCCTACGAGCAGTACTTC.

There are many counts of this clone. V and J are TRBV5-1 and TRBJ2-2; D is undetermined. CDR1 SGHRS and CDR2 YFSETQ come from the germline V gene. CDR3 length equals 13 residues. V lost 4 bases and J lost 7, with 11 bases in between. CDR3 region: CASSLAPNGELFF. The CDR3, as DNA: TGCGCCAGCAGCCTTGCGCCTAACGGGGAGCTGTTTTTT.

This clone was seen just once. The J gene is TRBJ2-2, the V gene TRBV5-1, with D maybe TRBD1 (6 bases). Germline CDR1 SGHRS, CDR2 YFSETQ. The CDR3 runs to 14 residues. The germline V and J ends were trimmed by 6 bases and 2 bases, with 11 bases remaining between them. The CDR3 reads CASNEGHNTGELFF. DNA of the CDR3: TGCGCCAGCAACGAGGGACATAACACCGGGGAGCTGTTTTTT.

The gene calls are TRBV6-4 and TRBJ1-5; D is undetermined. V was shortened by 3 bases and J by 6 bases, with 12 bases between the two germline ends. The CDR3 is 14 residues long. From germline, CDR1 is MRHNA and CDR2 SNTAGT. This chain's CDR3 is CASSEEGGSQPQHF. The CDR3 bases are TGTGCCAGCAGTGAGGAGGGTGGGTCTCAGCCCCAGCATTTT.

The chain uses TRBV10-1 and TRBJ2-2, with D possibly being TRBD2 (5 bases). V lost 6 bases, J lost 4 bases, and 12 bases lay in between. Germline V CDR1 and CDR2: WNHNN, SYGVQD (reference sequence). The CDR3 contains 14 residues. The CDR3 here is CASRMNGGTGELFF. As DNA, the CDR3 is TGCGCCAGCAGGATGAACGGAGGCACCGGGGAGCTGTTTTTT.

The chain employs TRBV5-1 and TRBJ1-1; 7 bases agree with TRBD1. This CDR3 region has 14 residues. Germline V lookup: CDR1 SGHRS, CDR2 YFSETQ. V shed 4 bases, J shed 4 bases, and the junction held 7 bases outside the gene matches. The CDR3, as DNA: TGCGCCAGCAGCCCGGCGACAGGGATCACTGAAGCTTTCTTT. Translation: CASSPATGITEAFF.

The rearrangement links TRBV9 to TRBJ2-1; a possible D gene is TRBD2 (5 bases). The CDR3 has 16 residues. In germline, CDR1 is SGDLS, CDR2 YYNGEE. The V and J ends lost 2 bases and 7 bases respectively, with 19 bases between them. The CDR3 sequence is CASSVRALAFGNEQFF. The CDR3 region has the DNA TGTGCCAGCAGCGTCCGGGCGCTAGCTTTTGGGAATGAGCAGTTCTTC.

This rearrangement joins TRBV5-1 to TRBJ2-7, with TRBD2 matching 11 bases. J lost 1 base, V lost 4 bases, and 7 bases had no gene match. The CDR3 covers 16 residues. Germline loops: CDR1 SGHRS, CDR2 YFSETQ. This chain's CDR3 is CASSTSGSTSSYEQYF. As DNA, the CDR3 is TGCGCCAGCAGCACTAGCGGGAGCACCTCGTCCTACGAGCAGTACTTC.